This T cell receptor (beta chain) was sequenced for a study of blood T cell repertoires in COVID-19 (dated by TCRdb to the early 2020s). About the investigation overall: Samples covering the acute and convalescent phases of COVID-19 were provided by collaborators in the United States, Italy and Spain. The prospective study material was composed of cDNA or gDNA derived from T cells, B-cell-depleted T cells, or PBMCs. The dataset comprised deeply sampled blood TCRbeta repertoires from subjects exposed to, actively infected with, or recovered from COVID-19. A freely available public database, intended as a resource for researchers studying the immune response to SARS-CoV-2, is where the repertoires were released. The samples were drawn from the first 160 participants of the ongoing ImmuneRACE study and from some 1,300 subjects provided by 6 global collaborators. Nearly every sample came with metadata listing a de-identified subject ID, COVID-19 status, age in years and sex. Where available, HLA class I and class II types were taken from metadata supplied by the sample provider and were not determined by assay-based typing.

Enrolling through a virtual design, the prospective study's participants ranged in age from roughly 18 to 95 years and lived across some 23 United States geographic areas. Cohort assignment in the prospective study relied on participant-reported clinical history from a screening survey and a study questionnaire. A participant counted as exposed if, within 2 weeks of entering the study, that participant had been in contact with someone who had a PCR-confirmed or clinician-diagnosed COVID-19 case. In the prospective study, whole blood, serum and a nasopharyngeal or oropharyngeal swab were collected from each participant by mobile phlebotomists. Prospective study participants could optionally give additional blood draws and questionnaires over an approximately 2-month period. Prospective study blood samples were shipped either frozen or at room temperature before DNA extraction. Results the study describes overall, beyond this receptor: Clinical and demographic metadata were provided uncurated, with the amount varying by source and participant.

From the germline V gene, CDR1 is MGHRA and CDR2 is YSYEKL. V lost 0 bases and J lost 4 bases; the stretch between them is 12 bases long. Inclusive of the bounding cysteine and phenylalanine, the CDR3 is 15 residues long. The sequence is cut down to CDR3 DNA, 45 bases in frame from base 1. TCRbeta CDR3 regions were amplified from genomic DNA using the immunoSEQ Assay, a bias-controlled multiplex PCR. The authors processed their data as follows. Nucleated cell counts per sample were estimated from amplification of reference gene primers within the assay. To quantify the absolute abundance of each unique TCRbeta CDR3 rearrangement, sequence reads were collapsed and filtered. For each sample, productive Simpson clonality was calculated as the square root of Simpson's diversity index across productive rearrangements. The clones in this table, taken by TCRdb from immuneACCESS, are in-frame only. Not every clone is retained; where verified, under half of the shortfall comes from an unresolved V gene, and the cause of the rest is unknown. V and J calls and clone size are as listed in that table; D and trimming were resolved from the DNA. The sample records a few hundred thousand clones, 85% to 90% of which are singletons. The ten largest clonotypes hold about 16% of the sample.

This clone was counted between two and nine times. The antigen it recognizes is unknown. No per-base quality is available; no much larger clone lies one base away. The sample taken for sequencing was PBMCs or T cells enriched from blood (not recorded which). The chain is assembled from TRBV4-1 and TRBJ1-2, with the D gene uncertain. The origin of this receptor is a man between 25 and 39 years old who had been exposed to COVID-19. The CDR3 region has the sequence CASSQDWAARYGYTF. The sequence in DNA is TGCGCCAGCAGCCAAGATTGGGCAGCCCGCTATGGCTACACCTTC.